This record looks at one T cell receptor (beta chain) sequence and its context. The sample carries other DNA sequences with the same CDR3. The record originates from a study of control samples from healthy donors and cancer patients. Clones were read by immunoSEQ multiplex PCR, and TCRdb kept only the in-frame ones, dropping some. The repertoire holds about 150,000 clones, with just under 95% as singletons. This CDR3 contains 15 residues. Trimming took 5 bases from V and 4 from J; bases not matched to a gene: 6. CDR1 and CDR2 (germline): MNHEY, SMNVEV (reference sequence). The chain carries TRBV27 and TRBJ2-1; 9 nucleotides line up with TRBD1. The sample taken for sequencing was blood. This receptor was obtained from a man in his forties in good health. The CDR3 here is CASSGEGQGYNEQFF. The DNA of the CDR3 is TGTGCCAGCAGTGGTGAGGGACAGGGTTACAATGAGCAGTTCTTC.